The TCR beta chain described here comes from a study of blood T cells in healthy people across ages. Per sample, extraction of total RNA gave at least 5 micrograms in every case. The CDR3 has 15 amino acids. CDR1 MNHEY and CDR2 SMNVEV come from the germline V gene (reference sequence). V lost 0 bases and J lost 8, with 16 bases in between. Together with a sample-barcoded 5' primer, a J-beta primer mix was included in a second PCR lasting about 7 to 12 cycles. TCRdb reprocessed the 5' RACE reads with MiXCR, giving one entry per CDR3 protein. The table records about 1,500,000 distinct CDR3 sequences, about 43% of them present only once.

The sequenced sample consisted of blood. The chain recombines TRBV27 with TRBJ2-5, with D possibly being TRBD2 (6 bases). The TCR was taken from a woman between 18 and 29 years old in good health. Here the CDR3 DNA reads TGTGCCAGCAGTTTATCGTTTAGCGGAGGATATACCCAGTACTTC. Translating it yields CASSLSFSGGYTQYF.